The clone carrying this T cell receptor (beta chain) has a handful of counts. V lost 4 bases to trimming and J lost 0 bases; unmatched junction nucleotides: 6. The CDR3 sequence is 15 residues long. Germline-derived CDR1 and CDR2 are SGHNT and YYREEE (reference sequence). The sample comes from a study of early T cells in non-severe SARS-CoV-2 infection. TCRdb processed the 5' RACE reads anew with MiXCR; each CDR3 protein has one entry. There are 100,000 to 130,000 distinct CDR3 sequences in the sample; over 8.5% occur only once, and 6.5% to 8% lies in the top ten. The sequencing input was whole blood. The source is an adult who was a healthcare worker with PCR-confirmed SARS-CoV-2 infection or an uninfected control (not recorded which). The chain recombines TRBV5-4 with TRBJ1-1; 7 bases agree with TRBD1. CDR3 loop: CASSPRDSLNTEAFF. DNA of the CDR3: TGTGCCAGCAGCCCGCGGGACAGTCTGAACACTGAAGCTTTCTTT.